Listed below are T cell receptor beta chains from one sample, sequenced in a study of T cells in Graves' hyperthyroidism and ophthalmopathy. In TCRdb, the multiplex PCR reads were re-called with MiXCR into one record per CDR3 protein. The sample carries around 600,000 distinct CDR3 sequences, over 12% recorded once. Sequenced sample: blood. These receptors originate from a woman younger than 30 with Graves' ophthalmopathy. Both conserved end residues are part of each CDR3. Fields, in order: D gene, clone size, V gene, J gene, CDR3 protein, CDR3 DNA. D genes are given only for firm matches. A row's size may be missing; if present it is once, few, many or a size class.

d_gene: -; abundance: many; v_gene: TRBV28; j_gene: TRBJ1-1; CDR3aa: CASSLAKGTEAFF; CDR3nt: TGTGCCAGCAGTTTAGCGAAGGGGACTGAAGCTTTCTTT
d_gene: -; abundance: few; v_gene: TRBV9; j_gene: TRBJ2-1; CDR3aa: CASSLNGPNEQFF; CDR3nt: TGTGCCAGCAGCTTAAACGGTCCAAATGAGCAGTTCTTC
d_gene: -; abundance: -; v_gene: TRBV6-5; j_gene: TRBJ1-3; CDR3aa: CASSYGAGFGNTIYF; CDR3nt: TGTGCCAGCAGTTACGGGGCAGGGTTCGGAAACACCATATATTTT
d_gene: -; abundance: many; v_gene: TRBV20-1; j_gene: TRBJ2-3; CDR3aa: CSAREPGRWTDTQYF; CDR3nt: TGCAGTGCTAGAGAACCGGGGCGGTGGACAGATACGCAGTATTTT
d_gene: -; abundance: few; v_gene: TRBV18; j_gene: TRBJ1-2; CDR3aa: CASSLEKGGVDGYTF; CDR3nt: TGTGCCAGCTCACTAGAGAAGGGAGGTGTTGATGGCTACACCTTC
d_gene: -; abundance: -; v_gene: TRBV10-3; j_gene: TRBJ2-5; CDR3aa: CAISDYNRLQYF; CDR3nt: TGTGCCATCAGTGACTATAACAGGTTACAGTACTTC
d_gene: TRBD2; abundance: -; v_gene: TRBV11-1; j_gene: TRBJ2-1; CDR3aa: CASSAASGRGYNEQFF; CDR3nt: TGTGCCAGCAGCGCCGCTAGCGGGAGGGGATACAATGAGCAGTTCTTC
d_gene: -; abundance: many; v_gene: TRBV6-6; j_gene: TRBJ2-3; CDR3aa: CASSYSDTQYF; CDR3nt: TGTGCCAGCAGTTACTCAGATACGCAGTATTTT
d_gene: -; abundance: many; v_gene: TRBV7-2; j_gene: TRBJ2-7; CDR3aa: CASSLDLGAYEQYF; CDR3nt: TGTGCCAGCAGCTTAGATCTGGGAGCCTACGAGCAGTACTTC
d_gene: -; abundance: few; v_gene: TRBV7-3; j_gene: TRBJ1-1; CDR3aa: CTSSLNGPANTEAFF; CDR3nt: TGTACCAGCAGCTTAAATGGTCCCGCCAACACTGAAGCTTTCTTT
d_gene: TRBD1; abundance: many; v_gene: TRBV6-1; j_gene: TRBJ2-7; CDR3aa: CASRTGLGSIYEQYF; CDR3nt: TGTGCCAGCAGGACAGGGTTGGGTTCCATCTACGAGCAGTACTTC
d_gene: TRBD2; abundance: many; v_gene: TRBV20-1; j_gene: TRBJ2-4; CDR3aa: CSATRPGGDIQYF; CDR3nt: TGCAGTGCTACCCGTCCGGGAGGGGACATTCAGTACTTC
d_gene: -; abundance: many; v_gene: TRBV7-8; j_gene: TRBJ2-7; CDR3aa: CASSPRAAVGAYEQYF; CDR3nt: TGTGCCAGCAGCCCCCGGGCGGCTGTTGGGGCCTACGAGCAGTACTTC
d_gene: -; abundance: many; v_gene: TRBV5-1; j_gene: TRBJ2-7; CDR3aa: CASSQPSRGGEQYF; CDR3nt: TGCGCCAGCAGCCAACCGAGCAGGGGAGGCGAGCAGTACTTC
d_gene: -; abundance: many; v_gene: TRBV25-1; j_gene: TRBJ2-5; CDR3aa: CASSEFVGGGQETQYF; CDR3nt: TGTGCCAGCAGTGAATTCGTGGGAGGAGGCCAAGAGACCCAGTACTTC
d_gene: -; abundance: many; v_gene: TRBV7-9; j_gene: TRBJ2-3; CDR3aa: CASSPSDTDTQYF; CDR3nt: TGTGCCAGCAGCCCCTCGGACACAGATACGCAGTATTTT
d_gene: -; abundance: few; v_gene: TRBV5-6; j_gene: TRBJ2-4; CDR3aa: CASSLYGTSTLAKNIQYF; CDR3nt: TGTGCCAGCAGCTTGTACGGTACCTCCACATTAGCCAAAAACATTCAGTACTTC
d_gene: -; abundance: many; v_gene: TRBV20-1; j_gene: TRBJ1-1; CDR3aa: CSARKGDTEAFF; CDR3nt: TGCAGTGCTAGAAAGGGGGACACTGAAGCTTTCTTT
d_gene: -; abundance: few; v_gene: TRBV4-1; j_gene: TRBJ1-1; CDR3aa: CASSQDGWTGGTEAFF; CDR3nt: TGCGCCAGCAGCCAAGATGGGTGGACGGGGGGCACTGAAGCTTTCTTT
d_gene: TRBD1; abundance: many; v_gene: TRBV13; j_gene: TRBJ1-4; CDR3aa: CASSLATTGSNEKLFF; CDR3nt: TGTGCCAGCAGCTTAGCGACGACAGGGTCGAATGAAAAACTGTTTTTT
d_gene: -; abundance: -; v_gene: TRBV12-3/TRBV12-4; j_gene: TRBJ1-6; CDR3aa: CASGRGSYNSPLHF; CDR3nt: TGTGCCAGCGGGAGGGGCTCCTATAATTCACCCCTCCACTTT
d_gene: -; abundance: many; v_gene: TRBV6-5; j_gene: TRBJ2-2; CDR3aa: CASSYSGGELFF; CDR3nt: TGTGCCAGCAGTTACTCAGGGGGGGAGCTGTTTTTT
d_gene: TRBD2; abundance: -; v_gene: TRBV5-6; j_gene: TRBJ2-2; CDR3aa: CASSPGGGELFF; CDR3nt: TGTGCCAGCAGCCCGGGGGGCGGGGAGCTGTTTTTT
d_gene: -; abundance: many; v_gene: TRBV27; j_gene: TRBJ2-7; CDR3aa: CASWTGVGEQYF; CDR3nt: TGTGCCAGCTGGACGGGAGTGGGCGAGCAGTACTTC
d_gene: -; abundance: few; v_gene: TRBV6-1; j_gene: TRBJ2-7; CDR3aa: CASSEGTRSYEQYF; CDR3nt: TGTGCCAGCAGTGAAGGAACGCGATCCTACGAGCAGTACTTC
d_gene: -; abundance: few; v_gene: TRBV19; j_gene: TRBJ2-7; CDR3aa: CASSHSGIRSYEQYF; CDR3nt: TGTGCCAGTAGTCATTCAGGGATTAGATCCTACGAGCAGTACTTC
d_gene: -; abundance: many; v_gene: TRBV6-2/TRBV6-3; j_gene: TRBJ2-7; CDR3aa: CASSYHDRVDYEQYF; CDR3nt: TGTGCCAGCAGTTACCACGACAGAGTTGACTACGAGCAGTACTTC
d_gene: -; abundance: -; v_gene: TRBV5-1; j_gene: TRBJ1-2; CDR3aa: CASSLGHYGHGYTF; CDR3nt: TGCGCCAGCAGCTTGGGACACTATGGGCATGGCTACACCTTC
d_gene: TRBD1; abundance: few; v_gene: TRBV18; j_gene: TRBJ2-1; CDR3aa: CASSPRQGDEQFF; CDR3nt: TGTGCCAGCTCACCACGACAGGGAGATGAGCAGTTCTTC
d_gene: -; abundance: many; v_gene: TRBV9; j_gene: TRBJ2-7; CDR3aa: CASSVDVRSYEQYF; CDR3nt: TGTGCCAGCAGCGTAGATGTGAGGTCCTACGAGCAGTACTTC
d_gene: -; abundance: many; v_gene: TRBV6-1; j_gene: TRBJ2-7; CDR3aa: CASMKVGRGYEQYF; CDR3nt: TGTGCCAGCATGAAGGTGGGCAGGGGCTACGAGCAGTACTTC
d_gene: -; abundance: many; v_gene: TRBV3-1; j_gene: TRBJ1-5; CDR3aa: CTSSQDGGAANQPQHF; CDR3nt: TGTACCAGCAGCCAAGACGGTGGGGCAGCTAATCAGCCCCAGCATTTT
d_gene: -; abundance: many; v_gene: TRBV6-1; j_gene: TRBJ2-7; CDR3aa: CASRGVYEQYF; CDR3nt: TGTGCCAGCAGGGGAGTCTACGAGCAGTACTTC
d_gene: TRBD2; abundance: many; v_gene: TRBV9; j_gene: TRBJ2-1; CDR3aa: CASSAPQSWTSGWGDEQFF; CDR3nt: TGTGCCAGCAGCGCGCCCCAATCCTGGACTAGCGGGTGGGGGGATGAGCAGTTCTTC
d_gene: -; abundance: many; v_gene: TRBV20-1; j_gene: TRBJ2-1; CDR3aa: CSASLGTASYNEQFF; CDR3nt: TGCAGTGCCAGCCTGGGGACGGCCTCCTACAATGAGCAGTTCTTC
d_gene: TRBD1; abundance: many; v_gene: TRBV2; j_gene: TRBJ1-1; CDR3aa: CASRNQGASPEAFF; CDR3nt: TGTGCCAGCAGAAATCAGGGGGCGTCCCCTGAAGCTTTCTTT
d_gene: TRBD1; abundance: many; v_gene: TRBV12-3/TRBV12-4; j_gene: TRBJ2-5; CDR3aa: CASSPLGDRGGETQYF; CDR3nt: TGTGCCAGCAGCCCGTTGGGGGACAGGGGTGGAGAGACCCAGTACTTC
d_gene: -; abundance: many; v_gene: TRBV11-2; j_gene: TRBJ1-6; CDR3aa: CASSSSWGRGQDGLHF; CDR3nt: TGTGCCAGCAGCTCTAGTTGGGGGCGCGGTCAAGACGGCCTCCACTTT
d_gene: -; abundance: many; v_gene: TRBV6-1; j_gene: TRBJ2-1; CDR3aa: CASSERDRGSNEQFF; CDR3nt: TGTGCCAGCAGTGAAAGGGACCGAGGAAGCAATGAGCAGTTCTTC
d_gene: TRBD2; abundance: -; v_gene: TRBV9; j_gene: TRBJ2-7; CDR3aa: CASSVEASGSGHYEQYF; CDR3nt: TGTGCCAGCAGCGTAGAGGCTAGCGGGAGTGGCCACTACGAGCAGTACTTC
d_gene: TRBD1; abundance: -; v_gene: TRBV4-3; j_gene: TRBJ2-6; CDR3aa: CASSHGGTGVSGANVLTF; CDR3nt: TGCGCCAGCAGCCACGGGGGGACAGGGGTCTCTGGGGCCAACGTCCTGACTTTC
d_gene: TRBD2; abundance: many; v_gene: TRBV20-1; j_gene: TRBJ2-1; CDR3aa: CSASVFSGRAYNEQFF; CDR3nt: TGCAGTGCTAGCGTGTTTAGCGGGAGGGCCTACAATGAGCAGTTCTTC
d_gene: TRBD2; abundance: -; v_gene: TRBV4-1; j_gene: TRBJ2-5; CDR3aa: CASSQDPIAGDFRETQYF; CDR3nt: TGCGCCAGCAGCCAAGATCCGATAGCGGGAGATTTTAGAGAGACCCAGTACTTC
d_gene: -; abundance: many; v_gene: TRBV27; j_gene: TRBJ1-2; CDR3aa: CASSLRSGYGYTF; CDR3nt: TGTGCCAGCAGTTTAAGGTCGGGGTATGGCTACACCTTC
d_gene: -; abundance: many; v_gene: TRBV27; j_gene: TRBJ2-7; CDR3aa: CASSAMLRDEQYF; CDR3nt: TGTGCCAGCAGCGCCATGCTTCGAGACGAGCAGTACTTC
d_gene: -; abundance: many; v_gene: TRBV27; j_gene: TRBJ2-7; CDR3aa: CASSLPPLGPGREQYF; CDR3nt: TGTGCCAGCAGTTTGCCCCCTCTCGGTCCGGGGAGGGAGCAGTACTTC
d_gene: TRBD2; abundance: few; v_gene: TRBV9; j_gene: TRBJ2-1; CDR3aa: CASSPRGGSGRTNEQFF; CDR3nt: TGTGCCAGCAGCCCACGAGGAGGTAGCGGGAGAACCAATGAGCAGTTCTTC
d_gene: TRBD2; abundance: many; v_gene: TRBV29-1; j_gene: TRBJ2-1; CDR3aa: CSSDALAGGGNEQFF; CDR3nt: TGCAGCTCTGACGCCTTAGCGGGAGGGGGTAATGAGCAGTTCTTC
d_gene: -; abundance: many; v_gene: TRBV28; j_gene: TRBJ1-6; CDR3aa: CASSGSLGGNSPLHF; CDR3nt: TGTGCCAGCAGCGGGTCCCTCGGAGGTAATTCACCCCTCCACTTT
d_gene: -; abundance: -; v_gene: TRBV28; j_gene: TRBJ2-7; CDR3aa: CATQRTRNYEQYF; CDR3nt: TGTGCCACCCAACGTACCCGTAACTACGAGCAGTACTTC
d_gene: -; abundance: -; v_gene: TRBV5-1; j_gene: TRBJ2-7; CDR3aa: CASSGVRTGGEQYF; CDR3nt: TGCGCCAGCAGCGGTGTTCGCACCGGGGGTGAGCAGTACTTC
d_gene: -; abundance: few; v_gene: TRBV29-1; j_gene: TRBJ1-2; CDR3aa: CSVAGTNYGYTF; CDR3nt: TGCAGCGTTGCCGGGACTAACTATGGCTACACCTTC
d_gene: -; abundance: many; v_gene: TRBV7-2; j_gene: TRBJ2-1; CDR3aa: CASSLGVVKQFF; CDR3nt: TGTGCCAGCAGCTTAGGGGTGGTCAAGCAGTTCTTC